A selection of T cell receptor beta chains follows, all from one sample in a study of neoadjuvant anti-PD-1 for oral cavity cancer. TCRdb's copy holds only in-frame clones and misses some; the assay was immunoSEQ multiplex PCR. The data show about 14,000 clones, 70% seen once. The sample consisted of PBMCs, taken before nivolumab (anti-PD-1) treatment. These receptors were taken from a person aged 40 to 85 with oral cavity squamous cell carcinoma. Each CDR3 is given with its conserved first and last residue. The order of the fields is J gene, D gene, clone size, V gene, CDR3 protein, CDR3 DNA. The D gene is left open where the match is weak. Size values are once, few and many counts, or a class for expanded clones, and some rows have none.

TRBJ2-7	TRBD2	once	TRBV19	CASSPRTSGFYEQYF	TGTGCCAGTAGTCCGCGGACTAGCGGATTCTACGAGCAGTACTTC
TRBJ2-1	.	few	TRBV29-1	CSETGNLYNEQFF	TGCAGCGAAACAGGGAACCTCTACAATGAGCAGTTCTTC
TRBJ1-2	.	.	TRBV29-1	CSVERGAYGYTF	TGCAGCGTTGAAAGGGGGGCCTATGGCTACACCTTC
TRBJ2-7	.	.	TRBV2	CASSLTGTYEQYF	TGTGCCAGCAGCCTCACAGGGACCTACGAGCAGTACTTC
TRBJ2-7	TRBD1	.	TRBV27	CASSPTGAFLREQYF	TGTGCCAGCAGCCCTACAGGGGCCTTCCTTAGAGAGCAGTACTTC
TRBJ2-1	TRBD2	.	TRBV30	CASSSGLAYNEQFF	TGTGCCTCATCCTCGGGACTAGCCTACAATGAGCAGTTCTTC
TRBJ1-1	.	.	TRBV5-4	CASSLGRGNTEAFF	TGTGCCAGCAGCTTGGGAAGGGGAAACACTGAAGCTTTCTTT
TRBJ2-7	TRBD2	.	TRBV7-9	CASSFGAGGPYEQYF	TGTGCCAGCAGCTTCGGGGCGGGGGGCCCCTACGAGCAGTACTTC
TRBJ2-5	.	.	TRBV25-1	CASSEYVAAIGETQYF	TGTGCCAGCAGTGAATATGTAGCAGCCATCGGGGAGACCCAGTACTTC
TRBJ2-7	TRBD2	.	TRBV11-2	CASSSRTSGSYEQYF	TGTGCCAGCAGCTCGCGGACTAGCGGGAGCTACGAGCAGTACTTC
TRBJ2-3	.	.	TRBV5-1	CASKLWFTSTDTQYF	TGCGCCAGCAAGTTATGGTTTACTAGCACAGATACGCAGTATTTT
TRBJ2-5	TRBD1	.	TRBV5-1	CASSSGQQQETQYF	TGCGCCAGCAGCTCGGGACAGCAGCAAGAGACCCAGTACTTC
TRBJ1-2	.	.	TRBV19	CASSEGRGLPSGYTF	TGTGCCAGTAGTGAGGGCCGGGGCCTTCCAAGTGGCTACACCTTC
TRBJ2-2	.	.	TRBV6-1	CASSELAGELFF	TGTGCCAGCAGTGAACTTGCCGGGGAGCTGTTTTTT
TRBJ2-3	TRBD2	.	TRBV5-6	CASSREGLTDTQYF	TGTGCCAGCAGCCGGGAGGGGCTAACAGATACGCAGTATTTT
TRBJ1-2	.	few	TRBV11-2	CASSPRSSRGGYTF	TGTGCCAGCAGCCCCCGGTCTTCTAGGGGTGGCTACACCTTC
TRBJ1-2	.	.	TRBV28	CASSPFRNRGYTF	TGTGCCAGCAGTCCCTTTAGGAACCGAGGCTACACCTTC
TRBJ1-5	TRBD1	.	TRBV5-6	CASSSYRDRGRNQPQHF	TGTGCCAGCAGCTCCTACCGGGACAGGGGGAGGAATCAGCCCCAGCATTTT